This TCR beta chain stems from a study of T cell responses to AZD1222 COVID-19 vaccine. The repertoire was sequenced with immunoSEQ multiplex PCR; TCRdb's copy has only in-frame clones and lacks some. Of 250,000 to 300,000 clones listed, almost 95% are singletons. Findings and limits, study-wide: There were repertoire samples only from the period after the peak T cell response. Distributed over spike, vaccine-associated CD4 TCRs predominated at 160-218 and 743-854. Baseline testing showed seropositivity in only a handful of AZD1222 recipients.

Germline V gene lookup returns CDR1 SGHNT and CDR2 YYREEE (reference sequence). The V gene lost 5 bases and the J gene lost 6 bases, with 18 bases spanning the gap. This CDR3 comprises 16 residues. As regards this clone: Its antigen is not known.

V and J are TRBV5-4 and TRBJ1-6, with D unresolved. The clonotype was recovered from an adult who received the AZD1222 COVID-19 vaccine. The sample here was peripheral blood, taken 28 days after the second AZD1222 dose. The CDR3: CASSTPQKGSNSPLHF. The CDR3 nucleotides read TGTGCCAGCAGTACACCGCAGAAAGGTTCTAATTCACCCCTCCACTTT.